The T cell receptor (beta chain) described here comes from a study of CD8 T cells in ankylosing spondylitis. General study findings and limits: Matched ankylosing spondylitis synovial fluid reportedly showed significant enrichment of disease-linked clones. A TCR beta motif of several highly homologous variants appeared characteristic of ankylosing spondylitis blood.

Points on this clonotype: The antigen is not known.

Using quantitative 5'-RACE with molecular barcodes, the authors made TCR beta libraries. MiXCR, run by TCRdb on the 5' RACE reads, gives a single entry per CDR3 protein. In the table there are around 220,000 distinct CDR3 sequences, about 16% of which are singletons. The sequenced sample consisted of blood, either unsorted or a sorted T cell fraction (not recorded which). The receptor comes from a male donor with ankylosing spondylitis.

The CDR3 coding sequence is TGTGCCAGCAGTGAAGGGGCAGAAAGTAATGAGCAGTTCTTC. Protein product: CASSEGAESNEQFF. This chain connects TRBV6-1 to TRBJ2-1; D is uncertain. The CDR3 length is 14 residues. Germline-derived CDR1 and CDR2 are MNHNS and SASEGT. V lost 1 base and J lost 7, with 11 bases in between.